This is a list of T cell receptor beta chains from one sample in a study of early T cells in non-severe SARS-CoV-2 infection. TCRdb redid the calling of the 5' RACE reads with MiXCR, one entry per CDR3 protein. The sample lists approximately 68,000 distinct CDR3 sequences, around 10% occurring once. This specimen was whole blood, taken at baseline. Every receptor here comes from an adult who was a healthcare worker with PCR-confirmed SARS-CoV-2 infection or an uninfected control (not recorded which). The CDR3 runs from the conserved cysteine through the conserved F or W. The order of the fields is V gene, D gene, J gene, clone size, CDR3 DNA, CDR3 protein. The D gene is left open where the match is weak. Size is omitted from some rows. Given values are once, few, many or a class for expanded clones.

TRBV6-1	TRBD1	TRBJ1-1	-	TGTGCCAGCAGGATCATACGACAGGGTGGAGACACTGAAGCTTTCTTT	CASRIIRQGGDTEAFF
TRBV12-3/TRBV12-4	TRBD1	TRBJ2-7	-	TGTGCCAGCAGTTTCCGACAGGGGGGACACGAGCAGTACTTC	CASSFRQGGHEQYF
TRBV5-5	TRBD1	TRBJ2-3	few	TGTGCCAGCAGCTACTACACCGGGACAGCTAGCACAGATACGCAGTATTTT	CASSYYTGTASTDTQYF
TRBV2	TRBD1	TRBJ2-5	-	TGTGCCAGCAGTGTGGGACAGATCCAAGAGACCCAGTACTTC	CASSVGQIQETQYF
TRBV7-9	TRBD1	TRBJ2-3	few	TGTGCCAGCAGCCCCCGGGACAGTAGGGCAGATACGCAGTATTTT	CASSPRDSRADTQYF
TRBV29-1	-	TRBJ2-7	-	TGCAGCGTTGAAAGTCCTGGACAGACCTACGAGCAGTACTTC	CSVESPGQTYEQYF
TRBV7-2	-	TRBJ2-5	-	TGTGCCAGCAGCCGTGGCGGACAAGAGACCCAGTACTTC	CASSRGGQETQYF
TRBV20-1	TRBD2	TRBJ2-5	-	TGCAGTGCTGCTCCTCCCCCAGCGGGGGAACTTGAGACCCAGTACTTC	CSAAPPPAGELETQYF
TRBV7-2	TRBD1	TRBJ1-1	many	TGTGCCAGCAGCTCGACAGGGCTGAACACTGAAGCTTTCTTT	CASSSTGLNTEAFF
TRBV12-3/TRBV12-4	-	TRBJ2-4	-	TGTGCCAGCACCGCCGTTCGCAACATTCAGTACTTC	CASTAVRNIQYF
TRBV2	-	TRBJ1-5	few	TGTGCCAGCAGTGAAGACGGATATAGCAATCAGCCCCAGCATTTT	CASSEDGYSNQPQHF
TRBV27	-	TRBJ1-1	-	TGTGCCAGCAGTTTAGGCAGGATGAACACTGAAGCTTTCTTT	CASSLGRMNTEAFF
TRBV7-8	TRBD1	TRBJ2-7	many	TGTGCCAGCAGCTTAGTCGACGACAGGGGGATTTGGGAGCAGTACTTC	CASSLVDDRGIWEQYF
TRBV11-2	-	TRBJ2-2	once	TGTGCCAGCACCCTATCCGGGAGTCTCACGGGGACCGGGGAGCTGTTTTTT	CASTLSGSLTGTGELFF
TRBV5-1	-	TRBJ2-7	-	TGCGCCAGCAGCTCATTCAGGCGGGGCTCCTACGAGCAGTACTTC	CASSSFRRGSYEQYF
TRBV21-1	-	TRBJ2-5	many	TGTGCCAGCAGCAAAAAGGAGGTGGACATGGAGACCCAGTACTTC	CASSKKEVDMETQYF
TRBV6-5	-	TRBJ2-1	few	TGTGCCAGCAAGTGGCGGGGTTACGATGAGCAGTTCTTC	CASKWRGYDEQFF
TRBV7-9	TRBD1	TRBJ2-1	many	TGTGCCAGCAGCTTGGGGACAGGGATCGACAATGAGCAGTTCTTC	CASSLGTGIDNEQFF
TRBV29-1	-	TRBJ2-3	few	TGCAGCGTTGGGGCTGTGGCAGGGGGCACAGATACGCAGTATTTT	CSVGAVAGGTDTQYF
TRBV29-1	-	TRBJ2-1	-	TGCAGCGTAGGAGACAGGTGGAATGAGCAGTTCTTC	CSVGDRWNEQFF
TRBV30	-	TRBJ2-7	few	TGTGCCTGGAGTCCCAGTGGGACAATACAATCCTACGAGCAGTACTTC	CAWSPSGTIQSYEQYF
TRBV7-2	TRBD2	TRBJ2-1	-	TGTGCCAGCAGCTCCCTCCTTCGACTAGCGGGGACCTACAATGAGCAGTTCTTC	CASSSLLRLAGTYNEQFF
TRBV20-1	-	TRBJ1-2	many	TGCAGTGTGGGATTCTTCTATGGCTACACCTTC	CSVGFFYGYTF
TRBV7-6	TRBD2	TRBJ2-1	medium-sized	TGTGCCAGCAGCCCCGGGAGGGGGTCGTGGAAAAATGAGCAGTTCTTC	CASSPGRGSWKNEQFF
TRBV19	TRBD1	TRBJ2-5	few	TGTGCCAGTAGCCCGGGACAATACAGGGGGGAGACCCAGTACTTC	CASSPGQYRGETQYF
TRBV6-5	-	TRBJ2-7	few	TGTGCCAGCAGTGACAGTTCGAGCTCCTACGAGCAGTACTTC	CASSDSSSSYEQYF
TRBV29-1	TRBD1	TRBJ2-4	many	TGCAGCGCCGGACAGGGGGCCAGAACGGAAAACATTCAGTACTTC	CSAGQGARTENIQYF
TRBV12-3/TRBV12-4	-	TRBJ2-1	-	TGTGCCAGCAGTTTTCTTCTTGGAAATGAGCAGTTCTTC	CASSFLLGNEQFF